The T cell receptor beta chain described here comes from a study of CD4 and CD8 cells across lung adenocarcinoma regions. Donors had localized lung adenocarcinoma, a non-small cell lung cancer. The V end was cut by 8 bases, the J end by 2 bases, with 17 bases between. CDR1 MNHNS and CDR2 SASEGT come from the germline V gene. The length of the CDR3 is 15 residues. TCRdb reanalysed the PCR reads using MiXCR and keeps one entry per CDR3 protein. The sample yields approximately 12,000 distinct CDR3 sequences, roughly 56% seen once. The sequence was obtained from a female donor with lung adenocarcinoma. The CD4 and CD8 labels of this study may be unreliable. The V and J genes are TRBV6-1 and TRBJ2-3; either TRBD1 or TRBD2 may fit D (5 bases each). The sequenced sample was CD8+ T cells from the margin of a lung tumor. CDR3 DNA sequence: TGTGCCAGCTCGGGAAGGCAGGGCCACACAGATACGCAGTATTTT. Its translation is CASSGRQGHTDTQYF.